This entry lists 14 T cell receptor beta chains sequenced from one sample in a study of response to subunit inactivated influenza vaccine. TCRdb re-called the RT-PCR reads with MiXCR, one entry per CDR3 protein. Of about 190,000 distinct CDR3 sequences in the sample, roughly an eighth are singletons; the top ten hold approximately 25%. This sample comprised CD8+ T cells sorted from PBMCs, obtained less than 6 days after vaccination. These receptors were obtained from a man in his fifties or sixties who received an inactivated influenza vaccine.

This clonotype has more than one count but fewer than ten. The J gene is TRBJ1-5, the V gene TRBV27; 7 positions match TRBD1. Trimming removed 4 bases from V and 0 bases from J; junction bases left unmatched: 21. This CDR3 region has 21 residues. Germline loops: CDR1 MNHEY, CDR2 SMNVEV (reference sequence). CDR3 protein: CASSSLSLRDSQRHSNQPQHF. CDR3 coding DNA: TGTGCCAGCAGTTCACTTAGCTTGCGGGACAGCCAGCGCCATAGCAATCAGCCCCAGCATTTT.

V gene TRBV30 combines with J gene TRBJ1-2; D remains ambiguous. Trimming stripped 1 base from V and 2 bases from J, with 11 bases between. Looked up from germline, CDR1 is GTSNPN and CDR2 is SVGIG (reference sequence). The CDR3 totals 14 residues. The CDR3 DNA sequence: TGTGCCTGGAGTGGCCCGGGGAACAACTATGGCTACACCTTC. Translated, it gives CAWSGPGNNYGYTF. Full variable domain (rest looked up from reference TRBV30 and TRBJ1-2): SQTIHQWPATLVQPVGSPLSLECTVEGTSNPNLYWYRQAAGRGLQLLFYSVGIGQISSEVPQNLSASRPQDRQFILSSKKLLLSDSGFYLCAWSGPGNNYGYTFGSGTRLTVV.

J is TRBJ2-5 and V is TRBV7-8, with a possible D match to TRBD1 (6 bases). Germline V CDR1 and CDR2: SGHVS, FQNEAQ. V was clipped by 4 bases and J by 1 base, with 19 bases between them. The CDR3 spans 17 residues. CDR3 nucleotide sequence: TGTGCCAGCAGCTATTTCCCCGGGACAAGTGGCCAAGAGACCCAGTACTTC. This codes for CASSYFPGTSGQETQYF.

The table lists this clonotype with a few counts. CDR3 coding DNA: TGTGCCAGTAGTATAGATCCTAACAGGCGCAATGAGCAGTTCTTC. Translation gives CASSIDPNRRNEQFF. The genes are TRBV19 and TRBJ2-1; weak D call: TRBD1 (5 bases). Trimming shortened V by 0 bases and J by 6 bases, and 12 bases separated the two germline ends. There are 15 residues in the CDR3. The germline CDR1 and CDR2 sequences are LNHDA and SQIVND (reference sequence).

J is TRBJ2-7 and V is TRBV6-2 or TRBV6-3; TRBD2 agrees at 7 bases. CDR1 is MNHEY and CDR2 is SVGEGT in the germline V gene. The CDR3 totals 12 residues. Germline trimming cut 6 bases from V and 6 bases from J; bases unmatched to any gene: 5. The CDR3 region has the DNA TGTGCCAGCAGCCTGGGGACTACCGAGCAGTACTTC. As protein: CASSLGTTEQYF.

The V gene is TRBV29-1, the J gene TRBJ2-7, with unresolved D. The CDR3 contains 15 residues. V was clipped by 3 bases and J by 0 bases, with 15 bases between them. Germline V gene data show CDR1 as SQVTM and CDR2 as ANQGSEA. The CDR3 is CSVEFRLQSSYEQYF. The CDR3, as DNA: TGCAGCGTTGAGTTTCGACTCCAGAGCTCCTACGAGCAGTACTTC.

This clonotype was observed at least ten times. The J gene is TRBJ2-5, the V gene TRBV27, with D unresolved. CDR1 is MNHEY, CDR2 SMNVEV, per germline (reference sequence). The germline V and J ends were trimmed by 5 bases and 0 bases, with 13 bases remaining between them. CDR3 length: 15 amino acids. The CDR3 loop reads CASSPQIADQETQYF. The CDR3 DNA follows: TGTGCCAGCAGTCCACAGATAGCAGACCAAGAGACCCAGTACTTC.

The rearrangement links TRBV6-1 to TRBJ1-2; D perhaps matches TRBD1 (5 bases). V lost 3 bases and J 4 bases, leaving 12 bases between the germline ends. Germline values: CDR1 MNHNS, CDR2 SASEGT. This CDR3 region has 14 residues. CDR3 DNA sequence: TGTGCCAGCAGTGACAAGGGGTATGGCTATGGCTACACCTTC. It yields the protein CASSDKGYGYGYTF.

This clonotype occurred many times. The CDR3 here is CASSLGAGVKNIQYF. In nucleotides, the CDR3 is TGTGCCAGCAGTTTAGGGGCAGGGGTAAAAAACATTCAGTACTTC. The rearrangement joins TRBV12-3 or TRBV12-4 to TRBJ2-4, with a weak D call TRBD1 (6 bases). V was clipped by 1 base and J by 4 bases, with 11 bases between them. CDR3 size: 15 residues.

The chain employs TRBV20-1 and TRBJ1-6; D perhaps matches TRBD1 (5 bases). V dropped 0 bases and J dropped 14 bases, with 14 bases sitting between them. The germline CDR1 and CDR2 sequences are DFQATT and SNEGSKA (reference sequence). The CDR3 has 13 amino acids. CDR3: CSARDLAGWSLHF. The CDR3 region has the DNA TGCAGTGCTAGAGATCTGGCAGGGTGGTCCCTCCACTTT.

Many counts were recorded for this clonotype. This sequence joins TRBV29-1 and TRBJ2-1; 8 nucleotides match TRBD2. Germline values: CDR1 SQVTM, CDR2 ANQGSEA. This CDR3 contains 14 residues. Germline trimming cut 5 bases from V and 5 bases from J; bases unmatched to any gene: 8. The CDR3 is CSVTIAGRDNEQFF. In DNA form, the CDR3 reads TGCAGCGTTACTATAGCGGGGAGAGACAATGAGCAGTTCTTC.

This chain uses TRBV20-1 with TRBJ2-1; possibly TRBD2 for D (7 bases). The germline V gene has CDR1 DFQATT and CDR2 SNEGSKA (reference sequence). CDR3 length: 15 amino acids. CDR3 nucleotides: TGCAGCGCCAGGGGAAGCGGGGTCTCCTACAATGAGCAGTTCTTC. Translated: CSARGSGVSYNEQFF.

This clonotype was seen only a few times. The J gene is TRBJ2-5, the V gene TRBV6-2 or TRBV6-3; D might be TRBD2 (5 bases). The V end lost 6 bases, the J end lost 4 bases, and 9 bases lay between the germline ends. Germline values: CDR1 MNHEY, CDR2 SVGEGT. The CDR3 runs to 12 residues. The CDR3 loop reads CASSPRGETQYF. The CDR3 bases are TGTGCCAGCAGCCCACGGGGAGAGACCCAGTACTTC.

This clonotype has just a few counts. V gene TRBV24-1 combines with J gene TRBJ2-3; TRBD1 matches at 9 bases. CDR1 and CDR2 (germline): KGHDR, SFDVKD. There are 22 residues in the CDR3. Trimming took 4 bases from V and 0 from J; bases not matched to a gene: 22. CDR3 sequence: CATSDPRDREGGSQGSTDTQYF. The DNA of the CDR3 is TGTGCCACCAGTGACCCCCGGGACAGGGAAGGCGGGAGCCAAGGAAGCACAGATACGCAGTATTTT.